This T cell receptor beta chain was identified during a study of blood T cell repertoires in COVID-19. Turning to the study itself: COVID-19 samples from acute and convalescent phases originated in the United States, Italy and Spain. Nucleic acid was either cDNA or gDNA, and it came from T cells, B-cell-depleted T cells, or PBMCs.

Authors' data handling: Reference gene primer amplification gave estimated nucleated cell counts. The method was immunoSEQ multiplex PCR; TCRdb's version includes in-frame clones alone and lacks a portion of them. That table gives V, J and clone size, and the DNA gave D and trimming. The table records a few hundred thousand clones, roughly 80% of them present only once. This CDR3 spans 18 amino acids. Germline values: CDR1 LGHDT, CDR2 YNNKEL (reference sequence). Trimming took 1 base from V and 0 from J, leaving 18 bases between them. The TCR comes from a woman at least 80 years old with acute or convalescent COVID-19. V and J are TRBV3-1 (or the pseudogene TRBV3-2) and TRBJ1-1; perhaps TRBD1 as D (5 bases). Sequenced: peripheral blood. The CDR3 loop is CASSQAGVGGLLNTEAFF. CDR3 nucleotides: TGTGCCAGCAGCCAAGCCGGAGTTGGGGGACTATTGAACACTGAAGCTTTCTTT.